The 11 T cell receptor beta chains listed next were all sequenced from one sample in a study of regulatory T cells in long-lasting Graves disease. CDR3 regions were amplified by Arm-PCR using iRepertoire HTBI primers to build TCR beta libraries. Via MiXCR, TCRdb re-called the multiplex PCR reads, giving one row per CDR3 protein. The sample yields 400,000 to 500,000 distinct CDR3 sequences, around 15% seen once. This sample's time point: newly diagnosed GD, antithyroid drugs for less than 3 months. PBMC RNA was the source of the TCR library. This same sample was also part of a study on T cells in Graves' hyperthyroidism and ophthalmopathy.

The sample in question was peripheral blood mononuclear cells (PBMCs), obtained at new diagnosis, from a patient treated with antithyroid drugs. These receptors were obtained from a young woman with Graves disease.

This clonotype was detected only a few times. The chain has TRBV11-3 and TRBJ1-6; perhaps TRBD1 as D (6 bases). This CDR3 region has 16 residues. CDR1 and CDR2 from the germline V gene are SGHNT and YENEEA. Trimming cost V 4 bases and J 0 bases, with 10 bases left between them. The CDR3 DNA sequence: TGTGCCAGCAGCTATGGACAGAGCTCCTATAATTCACCCCTCCACTTT. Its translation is CASSYGQSSYNSPLHF.

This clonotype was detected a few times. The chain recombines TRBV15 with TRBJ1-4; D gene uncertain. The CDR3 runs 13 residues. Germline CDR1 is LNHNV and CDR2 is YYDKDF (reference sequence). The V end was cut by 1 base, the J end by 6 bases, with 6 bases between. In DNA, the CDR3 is TGTGCCACCAGCAGAGGCGATTATGAAAAACTGTTTTTT. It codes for CATSRGDYEKLFF.

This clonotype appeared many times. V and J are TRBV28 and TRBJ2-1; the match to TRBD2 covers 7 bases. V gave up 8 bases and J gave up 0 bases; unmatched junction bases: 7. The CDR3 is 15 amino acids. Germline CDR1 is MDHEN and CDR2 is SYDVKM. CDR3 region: CASYPTGGSYNEQFF. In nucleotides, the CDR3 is TGTGCCAGCTATCCTACGGGGGGCTCCTACAATGAGCAGTTCTTC. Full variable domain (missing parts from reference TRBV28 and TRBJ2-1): DVKVTQSSRYLVKRTGEKVFLECVQDMDHENMFWYRQDPGLGLRLIYFSYDVKMKEKGDIPEGYSVSREKKERFSLILESASTNQTSMYLCASYPTGGSYNEQFFGPGTRLTVL.

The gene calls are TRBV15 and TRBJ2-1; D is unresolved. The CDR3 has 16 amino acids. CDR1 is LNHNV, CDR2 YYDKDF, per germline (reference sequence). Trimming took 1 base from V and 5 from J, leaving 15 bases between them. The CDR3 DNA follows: TGTGCCACCAGCAGAGGAGGAGTGTACGGCCACAATGAGCAGTTCTTC. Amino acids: CATSRGGVYGHNEQFF.

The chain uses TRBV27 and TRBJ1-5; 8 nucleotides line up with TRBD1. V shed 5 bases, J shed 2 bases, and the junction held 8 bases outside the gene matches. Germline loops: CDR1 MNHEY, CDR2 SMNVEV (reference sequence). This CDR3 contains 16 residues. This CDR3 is CASSLGQGGGNQPQHF. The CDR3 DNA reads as TGTGCCAGCAGTCTCGGACAGGGCGGGGGCAATCAGCCCCAGCATTTT.

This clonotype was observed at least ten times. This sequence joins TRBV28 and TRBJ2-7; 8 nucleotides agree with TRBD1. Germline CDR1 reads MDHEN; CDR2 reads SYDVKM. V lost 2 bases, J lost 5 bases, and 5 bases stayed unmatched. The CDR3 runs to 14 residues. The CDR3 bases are TGTGCCAGCAGTTTACGGCAGGGGGCCAACGAGCAGTACTTC. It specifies CASSLRQGANEQYF.

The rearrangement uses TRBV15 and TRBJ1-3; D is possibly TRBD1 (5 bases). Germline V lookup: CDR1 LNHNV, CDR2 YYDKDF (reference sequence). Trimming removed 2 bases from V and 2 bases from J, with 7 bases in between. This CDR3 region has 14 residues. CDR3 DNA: TGTGCCACCAGCAGACAGACAGCTGGAAACACCATATATTTT. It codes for CATSRQTAGNTIYF.

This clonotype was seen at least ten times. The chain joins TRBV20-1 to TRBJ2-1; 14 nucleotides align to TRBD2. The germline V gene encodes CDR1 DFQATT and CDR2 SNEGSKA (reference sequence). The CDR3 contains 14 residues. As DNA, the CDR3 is TGCAGCACAGGGACTAGCGGGAGTGGCAATGAGCAGTTCTTC. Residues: CSTGTSGSGNEQFF.

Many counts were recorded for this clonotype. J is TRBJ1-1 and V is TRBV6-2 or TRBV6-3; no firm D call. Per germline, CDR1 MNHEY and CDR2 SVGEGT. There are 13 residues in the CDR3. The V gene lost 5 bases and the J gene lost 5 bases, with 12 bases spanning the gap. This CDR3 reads CASSERAATEAFF. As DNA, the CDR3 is TGTGCCAGCAGTGAACGGGCGGCAACTGAAGCTTTCTTT.

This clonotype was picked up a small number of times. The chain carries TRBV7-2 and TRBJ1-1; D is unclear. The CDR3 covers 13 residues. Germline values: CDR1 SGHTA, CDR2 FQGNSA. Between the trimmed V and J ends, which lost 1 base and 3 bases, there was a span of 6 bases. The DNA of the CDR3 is TGTGCCAGCAGCTTAGGGGTTCACACTGAAGCTTTCTTT. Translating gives CASSLGVHTEAFF.

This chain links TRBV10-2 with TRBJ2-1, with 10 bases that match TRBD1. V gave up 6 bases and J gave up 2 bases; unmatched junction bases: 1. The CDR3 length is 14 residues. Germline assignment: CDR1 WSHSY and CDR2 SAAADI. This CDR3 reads CASRGQGAYNEQFF. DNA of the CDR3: TGCGCCAGCAGAGGACAGGGGGCCTACAATGAGCAGTTCTTC.